The 26 T cell receptor beta chains below come from one sample, sequenced in a study of T cells after posttransplantation cyclophosphamide. Sequenced by immunoSEQ multiplex PCR; TCRdb stores in-frame clones only, minus some. This sample carries about 32,000 clones, 70% to 90% of them seen once, and the ten largest clones take approximately 15%. Sample: PBMCs. These TCRs come from a woman aged 40-49 years with a blood cancer, CMV-positive, and with a related stem cell donor.

The chain carries TRBV5-4 and TRBJ1-5; the D is unclear. Trimming removed 0 bases from V and 6 bases from J, with 7 bases in between. The germline CDR1 and CDR2 sequences are SGHNT and YYREEE (reference sequence). The length of the CDR3 is 13 residues. The CDR3 region has the DNA TGTGCCAGCAGCTTGGAACCGCGTCAGCCCCAGCATTTT. It translates to CASSLEPRQPQHF.

The chain uses TRBV4-1 and TRBJ1-5; 10 bases map to TRBD1. CDR3 length: 15 amino acids. CDR1 and CDR2 (germline): MGHRA, YSYEKL. After removal of 3 bases from V and 3 bases from J, the junction contained 2 bases not matched to a gene. DNA of the CDR3: TGCGCCAGCAGCCAGGGACAGGGGAACAATCAGCCCCAGCATTTT. This gives the protein CASSQGQGNNQPQHF.

The genes are TRBV9 and TRBJ2-1; 12 nucleotides match TRBD2. Germline CDR1 and CDR2: SGDLS and YYNGEE. The V segment lost 3 bases and the J segment 0 bases; nucleotides outside the gene matches: 10. The CDR3 runs to 19 residues. CDR3 nucleotides: TGTGCCAGCAGCGCGGGAGGACTAGCGGGGCCCCTCTCCTACAATGAGCAGTTCTTC. It is translated as CASSAGGLAGPLSYNEQFF.

The V call is TRBV19, the J call TRBJ2-2, with TRBD1 as a possible D gene (5 bases). V lost 5 bases, J lost 5 bases, and 12 bases lay in between. The CDR3 loop spans 14 amino acids. In germline, CDR1 is LNHDA, CDR2 SQIVND (reference sequence). The CDR3 sequence is CASSYTGQTGELFF. The CDR3 DNA sequence: TGTGCCAGTAGTTATACAGGCCAAACCGGGGAGCTGTTTTTT. The variable domain in full, completed from reference TRBV19 and TRBJ2-2, reads DGGITQSPKYLFRKEGQNVTLSCEQNLNHDAMYWYRQDPGQGLRLIYYSQIVNDFQKGDIAEGYSVSREKKESFPLTVTSAQKNPTAFYLCASSYTGQTGELFFGEGSRLTVL.

This chain links TRBV21-1 with TRBJ1-1. TRBV21-1 is a documented pseudogene. The CDR3 extends over 15 amino acids. Here the CDR3 reads CASSKGPGRDTEAFF. DNA of the CDR3: TGTGCCAGCAGCAAAGGTCCAGGGAGGGACACTGAAGCTTTCTTT.

The V and J genes are TRBV7-8 and TRBJ1-1; D is possibly TRBD1 (6 bases). The CDR3 extends over 14 amino acids. Deletions cut 4 bases from V and 4 bases from J, with 13 bases between. In germline, CDR1 is SGHVS, CDR2 FQNEAQ. The DNA for the CDR3 is TGTGCCAGCAGCTCCAGGGGTCGGCGCACTGAAGCTTTCTTT. Its translation: CASSSRGRRTEAFF.

The chain couples TRBV4-2 to TRBJ2-3; unclear D gene. Germline CDR1 and CDR2: LGHNA and YNFKEQ. Trimming cost V 1 base and J 2 bases, with 10 bases left between them. The CDR3 is 15 amino acids. The CDR3 sequence: CASSQALGITDTQYF. CDR3 coding DNA: TGTGCCAGCAGCCAAGCTCTCGGTATCACAGATACGCAGTATTTT.

The chain couples TRBV4-1 to TRBJ1-1, with D unresolved. The V end was cut by 1 base, the J end by 0 bases, with 9 bases between. CDR3 size: 15 residues. Germline loops: CDR1 MGHRA, CDR2 YSYEKL. Here the CDR3 reads CASSQGVRVNTEAFF. CDR3 DNA: TGCGCCAGCAGCCAAGGTGTGCGGGTGAACACTGAAGCTTTCTTT.

This chain links TRBV2 with TRBJ2-1, with D possibly TRBD2 on 7 matching bases. V dropped 7 bases and J dropped 10 bases, with 20 bases sitting between them. Germline CDR1 reads SNHLY; CDR2 reads FYNNEI. The CDR3 consists of 14 residues. Written as DNA, the CDR3 is TGTGCCAGCAAGGGGGGACTATCTTCCCCAGAGCAGTTCTTC. Its protein is CASKGGLSSPEQFF.

As DNA, the CDR3 is TGTGCCATCGGGACAGGTCTCACTGAAGCTTTCTTT. This translates into CAIGTGLTEAFF. The rearrangement joins TRBV6-1 to TRBJ1-1, with 8 bases fitting TRBD1. V dropped 10 bases and J dropped 4; count of bases not matched to a gene: 5. CDR3 length: 12 residues. Germline values: CDR1 MNHNS, CDR2 SASEGT.

CDR3 in DNA: TGCAGTGCGTCAGGCCGCGATGAGCAGTTCTTC. Translated, it gives CSASGRDEQFF. The chain has TRBV20-1 and TRBJ2-1; D is unclear. CDR1 is DFQATT, CDR2 SNEGSKA, per germline (reference sequence). The CDR3 is made up of 11 amino acids. Trimming left V 6 bases short and J 8 bases short, with 11 bases between.

The V call is TRBV7-3, the J call TRBJ2-1; D is uncertain. Deletions cut 2 bases from V and 6 bases from J, with 8 bases between. From germline, CDR1 is SGHTA and CDR2 FQGTGA. This CDR3 spans 13 amino acids. The CDR3 DNA follows: TGTGCCAGCAGCTTAGACTTAGTCAATGAGCAGTTCTTC. Its protein is CASSLDLVNEQFF.

The chain couples TRBV19 to TRBJ1-1, with 7 bases identical to TRBD1. V was pared by 7 bases and J by 1 base, with 12 bases of the junction left unmatched. The CDR3 runs 16 residues. Germline V lookup: CDR1 LNHDA, CDR2 SQIVND (reference sequence). The CDR3 loop is CASIVRAGGRNTEAFF. CDR3 nucleotides: TGTGCCAGTATCGTCAGGGCAGGGGGGAGGAACACTGAAGCTTTCTTT.

This chain connects TRBV5-6 to TRBJ1-6; no firm D call. This CDR3 is built from 18 residues. V was cut by 1 base and J by 9 bases, with 23 bases left in between. Germline CDR1 reads SGHDT; CDR2 reads YYEEEE. DNA of the CDR3: TGTGCCAGCAGCTTGAGAGGCCTGCCGGAGTCCGTGGGTTCACCCCTCCACTTT. The encoded protein is CASSLRGLPESVGSPLHF.

The V and J genes are TRBV14 and TRBJ1-3; TRBD1 might be the D (6 bases). Germline assignment: CDR1 SGHDN and CDR2 FVKESK. CDR3 length equals 16 residues. Trimming pared 1 base from V and 3 bases from J, leaving 13 bases between. CDR3 DNA sequence: TGTGCCAGCAGCCAAGCCCGGGGGGCTGGTGGAAACACCATATATTTT. Translated: CASSQARGAGGNTIYF.

The rearrangement links TRBV9 to TRBJ2-3; D call uncertain. The CDR3 has 15 residues. The ends were cut back, 0 bases at V and 6 bases at J, with 14 bases in the middle. From germline, CDR1 is SGDLS and CDR2 YYNGEE. The CDR3 is CASSVGNPTVDTQYF. The CDR3 DNA sequence: TGTGCCAGCAGCGTAGGCAACCCCACGGTGGATACGCAGTATTTT.

This chain joins TRBV11-1 and TRBJ2-5, with 7 bases that match TRBD2. Trimming at V came to 1 base and at J to 4 bases, leaving 12 bases not matched to a gene. The germline V gene has CDR1 SGHAT and CDR2 FQDESV (reference sequence). This CDR3 has 17 residues. The CDR3 region is CASSLGWARTGGETQYF. DNA of the CDR3: TGTGCCAGCAGCTTAGGATGGGCCCGGACGGGGGGAGAGACCCAGTACTTC.

CDR3 sequence: CASSRTGTGNRLYSNQPQHF. CDR3 in DNA: TGTGCCAGCAGTCGGACCGGGACAGGGAATCGACTTTACAGCAATCAGCCCCAGCATTTT. This chain connects TRBV13 to TRBJ1-5, with TRBD1 identical over 9 bases. CDR3 length equals 20 residues. CDR1 is PRHDT, CDR2 FYEKMQ, per germline (reference sequence). V dropped 6 bases and J dropped 1; count of bases not matched to a gene: 19.

The rearrangement joins TRBV4-1 to TRBJ2-2, with D maybe TRBD2 (7 bases). The length of the CDR3 is 18 residues. Germline CDR1 is MGHRA and CDR2 is YSYEKL. V shed 1 base and J shed 0 bases, with 15 bases lying between them. The CDR3: CASSQGRRGPTNTGELFF. Here the CDR3 DNA reads TGCGCCAGCAGCCAAGGGCGGCGGGGGCCGACGAACACCGGGGAGCTGTTTTTT.

The V and J genes are TRBV19 and TRBJ1-5, with no clear D. This CDR3 comprises 14 residues. Germline CDR1 and CDR2: LNHDA and SQIVND (reference sequence). Trimming cost V 3 bases and J 2 bases, with 8 bases left between them. The CDR3 nucleotides read TGTGCCAGTAGTATGGAGTGGGGCAATCAGCCCCAGCATTTT. It specifies CASSMEWGNQPQHF.

The rearrangement links TRBV5-4 to TRBJ1-1; 8 bases are shared with TRBD1. Germline V gene data show CDR1 as SGHNT and CDR2 as YYREEE (reference sequence). The V segment lost 0 bases and the J segment 1 base; nucleotides outside the gene matches: 2. There are 15 residues in the CDR3. CDR3 coding DNA: TGTGCCAGCAGCTTGGCAGGGGGCCGGAACACTGAAGCTTTCTTT. It codes for CASSLAGGRNTEAFF.

DNA for the CDR3: TGTGCCAGTAGTCCCCCGGGTTGGACTGAAGCTTTCTTT. It yields the protein CASSPPGWTEAFF. The chain employs TRBV19 and TRBJ1-1; D gene ambiguous. CDR3 length: 13 amino acids. Germline CDR1 reads LNHDA; CDR2 reads SQIVND (reference sequence). V gave up 5 bases and J gave up 5 bases, with 12 bases separating them.

The CDR3 spells CASSENRGSGGELFF. The CDR3 nucleotides read TGTGCCAGCAGTGAAAATCGGGGGTCCGGCGGGGAGCTGTTTTTT. This sequence joins TRBV6-1 and TRBJ2-2, with D possibly matching TRBD2 (6 bases). The CDR3 sequence is 15 residues long. Germline-derived CDR1 and CDR2 are MNHNS and SASEGT. Between the trimmed V and J ends, which lost 2 bases and 7 bases, there was a span of 14 bases.

On this clone itself: The sample has other DNA sequences that encode this CDR3 too. In DNA form, the CDR3 reads TGCGCCAGCAGCTTGGGTGGACAGGGAAACACCATATATTTT. This encodes CASSLGGQGNTIYF. The genes are TRBV5-1 and TRBJ1-3; TRBD1 is a possible D gene (6 bases). Trimming left V 0 bases short and J 4 bases short, with 8 bases between. Germline values: CDR1 SGHRS, CDR2 YFSETQ. The CDR3 is made up of 14 amino acids. Variable domain in full (rest from reference TRBV5-1 and TRBJ1-3): KAGVTQTPRYLIKTRGQQVTLSCSPISGHRSVSWYQQTPGQGLQFLFEYFSETQRNKGNFPGRFSGRQFSNSRSEMNVSTLELGDSALYLCASSLGGQGNTIYFGEGSWLTVV.

The chain uses TRBV7-6 and TRBJ2-7, with TRBD2 identical over 7 bases. Germline CDR1 SGHVS, CDR2 FNYEAQ. J lost 2 bases, V lost 4 bases, and 8 bases had no gene match. The CDR3 covers 15 residues. CDR3 in DNA: TGTGCCAGCAGCTCTCCCGAGCGGGGAACCTACGAGCAGTACTTC. Its translation: CASSSPERGTYEQYF.

V and J are TRBV7-2 and TRBJ1-2; D unclear. Per germline, CDR1 SGHTA and CDR2 FQGNSA. The germline V and J ends were trimmed by 2 bases and 14 bases, with 12 bases remaining between them. This CDR3 has 11 residues. DNA of the CDR3: TGTGCCAGCAGCTTAATGGCCCCCGGGACCTTC. Protein: CASSLMAPGTF.